This T cell receptor (beta chain) emerged from a study of CD8 T cells in ankylosing spondylitis. TCR beta libraries were made by quantitative 5'-RACE with molecular barcodes. TCRdb re-called the 5' RACE reads through MiXCR, storing one row per CDR3 protein. The sample includes hundreds of thousands of distinct CDR3 sequences, roughly 8.2% of them seen just once. V was clipped by 8 bases and J by 1 base, with 12 bases between them. The germline gives CDR1 SGHRS, CDR2 YFSETQ. The CDR3 runs 13 residues. This clonotype has a count of ten or more. As yet, its antigen is unknown. Notes on the study in general: The study identified a TCR beta motif of under ten highly homologous variants that appeared characteristic of ankylosing spondylitis blood.

The sample comprised blood, either unsorted or a sorted T cell fraction (not recorded which). The V and J genes are TRBV5-1 and TRBJ1-2, with D tentatively TRBD1 (5 bases). The sequence was collected from a female donor with ankylosing spondylitis or in good health (not recorded which). The CDR3 bases are TGCGCCAGTACGACAGATTTTAACTATGGCTACACCTTC. This encodes CASTTDFNYGYTF. The whole variable domain, remainder taken from reference TRBV5-1 and TRBJ1-2, is KAGVTQTPRYLIKTRGQQVTLSCSPISGHRSVSWYQQTPGQGLQFLFEYFSETQRNKGNFPGRFSGRQFSNSRSEMNVSTLELGDSALYLCASTTDFNYGYTFGSGTRLTVV.